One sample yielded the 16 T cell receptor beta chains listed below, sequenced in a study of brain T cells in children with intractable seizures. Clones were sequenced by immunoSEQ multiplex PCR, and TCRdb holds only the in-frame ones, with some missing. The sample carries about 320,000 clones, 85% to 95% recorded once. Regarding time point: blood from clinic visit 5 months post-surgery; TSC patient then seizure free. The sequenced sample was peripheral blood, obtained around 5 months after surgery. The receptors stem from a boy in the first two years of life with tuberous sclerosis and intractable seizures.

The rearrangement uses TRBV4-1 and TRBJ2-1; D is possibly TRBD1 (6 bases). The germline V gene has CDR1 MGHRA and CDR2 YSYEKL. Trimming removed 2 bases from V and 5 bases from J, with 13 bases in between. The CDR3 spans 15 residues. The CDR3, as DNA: TGCGCCAGCAGCCAACAACAGGGCCTCCACAATGAGCAGTTCTTC. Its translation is CASSQQQGLHNEQFF.

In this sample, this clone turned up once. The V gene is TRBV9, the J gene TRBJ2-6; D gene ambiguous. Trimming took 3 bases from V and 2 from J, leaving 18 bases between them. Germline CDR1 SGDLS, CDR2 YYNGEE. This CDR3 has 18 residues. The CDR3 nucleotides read TGTGCCAGCAGCGGACGAGTGGAGTCGGCGGCTGGGGCCAACGTCCTGACTTTC. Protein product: CASSGRVESAAGANVLTF.

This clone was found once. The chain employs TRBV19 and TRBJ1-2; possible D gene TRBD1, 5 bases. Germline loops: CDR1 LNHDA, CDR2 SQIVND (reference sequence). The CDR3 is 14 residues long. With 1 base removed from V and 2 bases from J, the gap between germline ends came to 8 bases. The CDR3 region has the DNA TGTGCCAGTAGTATAGCGGACACAAACTATGGCTACACCTTC. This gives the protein CASSIADTNYGYTF.

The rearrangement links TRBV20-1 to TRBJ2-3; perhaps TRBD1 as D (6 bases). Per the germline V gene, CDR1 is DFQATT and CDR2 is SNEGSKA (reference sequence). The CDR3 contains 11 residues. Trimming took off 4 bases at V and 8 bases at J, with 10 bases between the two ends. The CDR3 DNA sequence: TGCAGTGCTACTTTAGGGGGTACGCAGTATTTT. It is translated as CSATLGGTQYF.

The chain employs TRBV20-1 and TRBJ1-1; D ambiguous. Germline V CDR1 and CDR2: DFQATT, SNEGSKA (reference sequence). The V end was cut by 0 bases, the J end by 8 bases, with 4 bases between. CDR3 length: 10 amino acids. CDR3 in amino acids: CSARDGEAFF. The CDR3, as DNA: TGCAGTGCTAGAGATGGGGAAGCTTTCTTT.

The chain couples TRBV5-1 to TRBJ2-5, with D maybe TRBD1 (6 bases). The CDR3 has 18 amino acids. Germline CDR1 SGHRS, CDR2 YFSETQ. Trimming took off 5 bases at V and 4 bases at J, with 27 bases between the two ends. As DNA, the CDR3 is TGCGCCAGCAGGTACCCTGGGGGAACCAGGGGTCTAAGAGAGACCCAGTACTTC. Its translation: CASRYPGGTRGLRETQYF.

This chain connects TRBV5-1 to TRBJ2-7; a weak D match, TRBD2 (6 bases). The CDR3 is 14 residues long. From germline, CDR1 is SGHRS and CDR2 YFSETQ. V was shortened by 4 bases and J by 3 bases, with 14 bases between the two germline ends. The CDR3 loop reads CASSPGLKIYEQYF. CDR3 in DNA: TGCGCCAGCAGCCCGGGACTTAAGATCTACGAGCAGTACTTC.

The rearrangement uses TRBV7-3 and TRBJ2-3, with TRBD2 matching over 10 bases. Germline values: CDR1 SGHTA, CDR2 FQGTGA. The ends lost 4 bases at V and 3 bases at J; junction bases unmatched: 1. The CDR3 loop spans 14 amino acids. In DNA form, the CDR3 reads TGTGCCAGCAGCTCGACTAGCGGGACAGATACGCAGTATTTT. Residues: CASSSTSGTDTQYF.

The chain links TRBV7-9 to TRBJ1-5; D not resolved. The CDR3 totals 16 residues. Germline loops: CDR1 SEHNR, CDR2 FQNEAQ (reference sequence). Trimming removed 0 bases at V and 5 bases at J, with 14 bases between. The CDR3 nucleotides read TGTGCCAGCAGCTTAGCTACGGGCTCTGGAGATCAGCCCCAGCATTTT. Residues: CASSLATGSGDQPQHF.

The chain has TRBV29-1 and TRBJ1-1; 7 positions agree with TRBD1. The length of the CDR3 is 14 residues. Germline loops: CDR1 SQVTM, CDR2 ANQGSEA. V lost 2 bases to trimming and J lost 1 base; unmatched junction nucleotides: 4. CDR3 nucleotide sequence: TGCAGCGTTGAATTGCGGGACAGGAACACTGAAGCTTTCTTT. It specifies CSVELRDRNTEAFF.

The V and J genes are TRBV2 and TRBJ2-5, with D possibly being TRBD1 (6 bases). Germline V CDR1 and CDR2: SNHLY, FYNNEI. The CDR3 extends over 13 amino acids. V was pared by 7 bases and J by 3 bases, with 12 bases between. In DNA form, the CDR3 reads TGTGCCAGCAAGGGGACATTCAAAGAGACCCAGTACTTC. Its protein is CASKGTFKETQYF.

The CDR3 sequence is CASSQGLDTQYF. Here the CDR3 DNA reads TGTGCCAGCAGCCAAGGACTAGATACGCAGTATTTT. The rearrangement joins TRBV3-1 (or the pseudogene TRBV3-2) to TRBJ2-3; unclear D gene. Germline CDR1 is LGHDT and CDR2 is YNNKEL (reference sequence). CDR3 length: 12 residues. V lost 1 base, J lost 5 bases, and 4 bases lay in between.

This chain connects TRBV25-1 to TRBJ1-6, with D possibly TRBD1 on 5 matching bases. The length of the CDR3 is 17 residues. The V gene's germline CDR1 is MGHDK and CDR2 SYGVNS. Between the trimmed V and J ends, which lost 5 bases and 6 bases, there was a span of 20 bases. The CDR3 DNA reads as TGTGCCAGCAGTCTGGCCATCTGGTCCGGGGGTAATTCACCCCTCCACTTT. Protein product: CASSLAIWSGGNSPLHF.

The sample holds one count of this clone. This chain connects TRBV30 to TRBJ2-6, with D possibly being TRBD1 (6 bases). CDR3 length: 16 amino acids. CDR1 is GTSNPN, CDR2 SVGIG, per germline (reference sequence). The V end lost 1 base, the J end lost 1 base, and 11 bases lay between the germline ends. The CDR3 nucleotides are TGTGCCTGGAGTGGATTCAGGGGTTCTGGGGCCAACGTCCTGACTTTC. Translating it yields CAWSGFRGSGANVLTF. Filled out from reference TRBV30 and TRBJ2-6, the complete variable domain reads SQTIHQWPATLVQPVGSPLSLECTVEGTSNPNLYWYRQAAGRGLQLLFYSVGIGQISSEVPQNLSASRPQDRQFILSSKKLLLSDSGFYLCAWSGFRGSGANVLTFGAGSRLTVL.

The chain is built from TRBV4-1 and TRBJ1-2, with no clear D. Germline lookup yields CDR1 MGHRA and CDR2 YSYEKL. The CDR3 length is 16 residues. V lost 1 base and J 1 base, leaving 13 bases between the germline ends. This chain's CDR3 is CASSQGSGLGNYGYTF. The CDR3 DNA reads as TGCGCCAGCAGCCAAGGTTCGGGGTTAGGTAACTATGGCTACACCTTC.

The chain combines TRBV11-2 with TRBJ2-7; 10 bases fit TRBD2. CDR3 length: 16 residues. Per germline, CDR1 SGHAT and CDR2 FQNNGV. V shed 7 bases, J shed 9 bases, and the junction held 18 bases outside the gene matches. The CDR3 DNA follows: TGTGCCAGCAAACGGGTTAGCGGGAGGAGTAGGGATGGGCAGTACTTC. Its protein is CASKRVSGRSRDGQYF.